The present TCR beta chain was sequenced within a study of blood T cell repertoires in COVID-19. Turning to the study itself: COVID-19 samples, acute and convalescent, were from the United States, Italy and Spain. PBMCs, B-cell-depleted T cells, or T cells provided the cDNA or gDNA that made up the material.

The authors' processing: Estimation of nucleated cell counts relied on the amplification of reference gene primers. The table came from immunoSEQ multiplex PCR; TCRdb's copy has only in-frame clones and leaves some out. V, J and clone size were drawn from that table, and D and trimming were deduced from the DNA. The sample shows about 520,000 clones, roughly 85% of them seen only once. With V trimmed by 5 bases and J by 2 bases, 5 bases remained unmatched. The germline CDR1 and CDR2 sequences are LNHDA and SQIVND (reference sequence). This CDR3 has 14 amino acids. This receptor was taken from a human donor in a cohort sampled during active COVID-19. The chain employs TRBV19 and TRBJ2-7; TRBD1 aligns across 8 bases. Sequences were obtained from peripheral blood. The CDR3 loop reads CASSRPGGTYEQYF. The CDR3 nucleotides are TGTGCCAGTAGTCGCCCAGGGGGCACCTACGAGCAGTACTTC. The full variable domain, its missing parts supplied by reference TRBV19 and TRBJ2-7, is DGGITQSPKYLFRKEGQNVTLSCEQNLNHDAMYWYRQDPGQGLRLIYYSQIVNDFQKGDIAEGYSVSREKKESFPLTVTSAQKNPTAFYLCASSRPGGTYEQYFGPGTRLTVT.